This T cell receptor beta chain originates from a study of T-cell memory formation after mild COVID-19. This clonotype was seen a handful of times. TCRdb itself ran the 5' RACE reads through MiXCR, one entry per CDR3 protein. The sample has around 300,000 distinct CDR3 sequences, roughly a fifth seen once. Germline CDR1 and CDR2: DFQATT and SNEGSKA (reference sequence). J was trimmed by 0 bases and V by 4 bases; bases with no gene match: 8. The CDR3 consists of 15 residues. V usage is TRBV20-1 and J usage is TRBJ2-5; 7 nucleotides agree with TRBD2. The material sequenced was PBMCs or a T cell subset sorted from them (not recorded which). The source of this sequence is a man aged 18 to 35 who had mild COVID-19 (a few samples of this study predate the infection). Cell type and time point are not known. The CDR3 DNA reads as TGCAGTGCTATGCGCGGGGGATCGTACCAAGAGACCCAGTACTTC. Translated: CSAMRGGSYQETQYF.